The clone carrying this T cell receptor beta chain was detected many times. TCRdb independently ran MiXCR on the 5' RACE reads; one entry per CDR3 protein. The sample lists tens of thousands of distinct CDR3 sequences; more than 4.5% were seen once. The germline V and J ends were trimmed by 0 bases and 2 bases, with 6 bases remaining between them. Per the germline V gene, CDR1 is DFQATT and CDR2 is SNEGSKA (reference sequence). The CDR3 has 13 amino acids. The sample is drawn from a study of T cells of healthy individuals. The chain has TRBV20-1 and TRBJ2-3; D is unresolved. The receptor comes from a female donor in good health. CDR3 DNA sequence: TGCAGTGCTAGAGATCCATTCACAGATACGCAGTATTTT. It translates to CSARDPFTDTQYF.